There are many counts of the clone carrying this T cell receptor beta chain. The record originates from a study of T cells after yellow fever vaccination. Study context: The authors prepared low-cell-number fractions using SMART-Seq v4 Ultra Low Input. Notes on the study in general: A weaker secondary response peaked on day 5, the primary on day 15. Sorted memory subsets on day 0 showed almost all vaccine-responding clonotypes to be undetectable. Some clonotypes, a small share, were shared between CD4 and CD8 compartments.

Using its own MiXCR run on the 5' RACE reads, TCRdb lists one record per CDR3 protein. This table holds more than 25,000 distinct CDR3 sequences, under 5.5% found once. This CDR3 spans 15 amino acids. Trimming at V came to 0 bases and at J to 4 bases, leaving 2 bases not matched to a gene. The input for sequencing was PBMCs, either bulk or a sorted T-cell subset (CD4+, CD8+, memory, or dextramer-sorted; not recorded which), taken on the day of the yellow fever booster vaccination. V and J are TRBV12-3 or TRBV12-4 and TRBJ2-1, with 8 bases that match TRBD1. The TCR was taken from a man younger than 35 who received the YFV17D yellow fever vaccine. CDR3 bases: TGTGCCAGCAGTTTAGCGTGGACAGGGTACAATGAGCAGTTCTTC. Amino acids: CASSLAWTGYNEQFF.